A single sample is the source of the 14 T cell receptor beta chains below, sequenced in a study of CD8 T cells in ankylosing spondylitis (dated by TCRdb to about 2017). Library preparation used 5' RACE. For sequencing, an Illumina HiSeq 2500 was employed. Clones were called with MiXCR by TCRdb after fastp trimmed the public reads at Q25, and only in-frame beta chains were retained. Rows matching on CDR3 protein sequence are summarized as one entry with the most common DNA and genes. The sample data list 200,000 to 300,000 distinct CDR3 sequences, and 7.5% to 9.5% of these were observed just once. Around 4.9% of the sample is taken by the ten largest. Sequenced sample: blood, either unsorted or a sorted T cell fraction (not recorded which). These receptors originate from a female donor with ankylosing spondylitis or in good health (not recorded which).

The sample holds many counts of this clonotype. The rearrangement joins TRBV6-5 to TRBJ1-4; tentatively, D is TRBD1 (6 bases). V lost 2 bases, J lost 5 bases, and 18 bases lay in between. The CDR3 is 17 amino acids. Per the germline V gene, CDR1 is MNHEY and CDR2 is SVGAGI. The DNA for the CDR3 is TGTGCCAGCAGTTACCCTGCCTCACAGGGAGAGAATGAAAAACTGTTTTTT. It specifies CASSYPASQGENEKLFF.

At least ten counts were recorded for this clonotype. V usage is TRBV20-1 and J usage is TRBJ2-3; D uncertain. The CDR3 runs 14 residues. Germline values: CDR1 DFQATT, CDR2 SNEGSKA (reference sequence). Trimming removed 1 base at V and 3 bases at J, with 11 bases between. The CDR3 nucleotides are TGCAGTGCTAGAGGAGGTGTGGTTACAGATACGCAGTATTTT. It codes for CSARGGVVTDTQYF.

This clonotype was detected ten times or more. The V call is TRBV6-1, the J call TRBJ2-5, with 7 bases lining up with TRBD1. With V trimmed by 6 bases and J by 7 bases, 17 bases remained unmatched. This CDR3 is built from 16 residues. Germline V gene lookup returns CDR1 MNHNS and CDR2 SASEGT. The CDR3: CASSSPRRQGMGTQYF. As DNA, the CDR3 is TGTGCCAGCAGCTCTCCCCGCCGACAGGGAATGGGGACCCAGTACTTC.

In regard to this clonotype: A much larger clone sits a single nucleotide away, making a read error possible. V usage is TRBV12-3 or TRBV12-4 and J usage is TRBJ2-5; D possibly matches TRBD1 or TRBD2 (5 bases each). The CDR3 has 14 residues. CDR3 nucleotides: TGTGCCGGCAGTAGAACAGGAGGCGGGGAGACCCAGTACTTC. It encodes CAGSRTGGGETQYF.

This clonotype was seen ten or more times. V is TRBV12-3 or TRBV12-4 and J is TRBJ2-1, with TRBD2 matching 13 bases. CDR3 size: 16 residues. The V segment lost 6 bases and the J segment 8 bases; nucleotides outside the gene matches: 10. CDR3 protein: CASRPQLAGGSYEQFF. CDR3 DNA sequence: TGTGCCAGCAGGCCTCAACTAGCGGGAGGGAGCTATGAGCAGTTCTTC.

This clonotype was found many times. The chain uses TRBV29-1 and TRBJ2-1; 7 bases are shared with TRBD1. Germline loops: CDR1 SQVTM, CDR2 ANQGSEA. With V trimmed by 7 bases and J by 6 bases, 6 bases remained unmatched. This CDR3 spans 12 amino acids. CDR3 sequence: CSAEAGGNEQFF. CDR3 nucleotide sequence: TGCAGCGCGGAGGCAGGGGGCAATGAGCAGTTCTTC.

This clonotype came up many times. J is TRBJ2-5 and V is TRBV20-1; 9 bases are shared with TRBD2. Trimming cost V 2 bases and J 10 bases; bases outside gene matches: 8. This CDR3 spans 13 amino acids. Germline CDR1 and CDR2: DFQATT and SNEGSKA (reference sequence). CDR3 protein: CSARPGLAGIQYF. In nucleotides, the CDR3 is TGCAGTGCTAGACCGGGACTAGCAGGAATCCAGTACTTC.

This clonotype was detected ten times or more. The J gene is TRBJ2-1, the V gene TRBV20-1; D not resolved. There are 11 residues in the CDR3. Germline CDR1 is DFQATT and CDR2 is SNEGSKA (reference sequence). V was shortened by 3 bases and J by 7 bases, with 7 bases between the two germline ends. DNA of the CDR3: TGCAGTGCTAGCTCCGGAAATGAGCAGTTCTTC. It encodes CSASSGNEQFF.

In this sample, this clonotype turned up many times. A junction boundary mismatches the germline segment, possibly from a read error. This CDR3 is CSARDPTGVNEQYF. The CDR3 DNA sequence: TGCAGTGCTCGAGACCCGACAGGAGTCAACGAGCAGTACTTC. The chain has TRBV20-1 and TRBJ2-7; perhaps TRBD1 as D (6 bases). Germline V gene lookup returns CDR1 DFQATT and CDR2 SNEGSKA (reference sequence). The length of the CDR3 is 14 residues.

This chain uses TRBV7-9 with TRBJ1-5; 8 bases agree with TRBD1. Germline V lookup: CDR1 SEHNR, CDR2 FQNEAQ (reference sequence). This CDR3 contains 15 residues. The ends lost 5 bases at V and 4 bases at J; junction bases unmatched: 7. CDR3 amino acids: CASSQQGDENQPQHF. The DNA of the CDR3 is TGTGCCAGCAGCCAACAGGGGGACGAAAATCAGCCCCAGCATTTT.

Points on this clonotype: Mismatch with germline at one junction end may stem from a read error. CDR3 coding DNA: TGCTGTGCTAGAGAGCTCTTCACCCCGGGAGGTACCTACAATGAGCAGTTCTTC. Its protein product is CCARELFTPGGTYNEQFF. The chain carries TRBV20-1 and TRBJ2-1; 7 nucleotides match TRBD2. This CDR3 has 18 residues. The germline V gene has CDR1 DFQATT and CDR2 SNEGSKA (reference sequence).

This clonotype appeared a few times. The chain combines TRBV7-2 with TRBJ2-1, with D perhaps matching TRBD2 (5 bases). The CDR3 is 13 amino acids. The V gene lost 5 bases and the J gene lost 4 bases, with 9 bases spanning the gap. Germline assignment: CDR1 SGHTA and CDR2 FQGNSA. CDR3 loop: CASSKVAYNEQFF. CDR3 nucleotide sequence: TGTGCCAGCAGCAAAGTAGCGTACAATGAGCAGTTCTTC. Supplemented by reference TRBV7-2 and TRBJ2-1, the full variable domain reads GAGVSQSPSNKVTEKGKDVELRCDPISGHTALYWYRQSLGQGLEFLIYFQGNSAPDKSGLPSDRFSAERTGGSVSTLTIQRTQQEDSAVYLCASSKVAYNEQFFGPGTRLTVL.

This clonotype was detected ten times or more. This chain connects TRBV6-2 or TRBV6-3 to TRBJ2-1; 9 bases are shared with TRBD2. Germline lookup yields CDR1 MNHEY and CDR2 SVGEGT. The CDR3 runs 16 residues. Losses at the gene ends were 8 bases for V and 4 bases for J; bases not matched to a gene: 12. CDR3 in DNA: TGTGCCAGCGGAACTCCGGGACTAGCCTATTACAATGAGCAGTTCTTC. Its protein product is CASGTPGLAYYNEQFF.

CDR3 residues: CASSLTGRDYGYTF. Written as DNA, the CDR3 is TGTGCCAGCAGCTTGACAGGGCGAGACTATGGCTACACCTTC. The V call is TRBV7-8, the J call TRBJ1-2; 7 nucleotides match TRBD1. CDR3 size: 14 residues. Unmatched junction bases numbered 4, after V lost 3 bases and J lost 3 bases. Per the germline V gene, CDR1 is SGHVS and CDR2 is FQNEAQ.